Below are 31 T cell receptor beta chains sequenced from a single sample in a study of cytomegalovirus exposure and HLA in healthy donors. Use of 60 Vbeta and 13 Jbeta primers characterized the PCR. Sequenced by immunoSEQ multiplex PCR; TCRdb stores in-frame clones only, minus some. The sample includes fewer than 130,000 clones, around two thirds of them seen just once. The specimen sequenced was PBMCs. Every receptor here comes from a man in his fifties in good health and CMV-seropositive.

This chain links TRBV5-1 with TRBJ2-5; no reliable D call. V shed 2 bases and J shed 4 bases, with 9 bases lying between them. CDR3 length: 13 residues. Looked up from germline, CDR1 is SGHRS and CDR2 is YFSETQ. This CDR3 is CASSFIRGETQYF. The CDR3 bases are TGCGCCAGCAGCTTCATTAGAGGAGAGACCCAGTACTTC.

The chain uses TRBV21-1 and TRBJ1-4; the table's D gene call, TRBD1, was not cross checked with the DNA. TRBV21-1 is classified as a pseudogene. This CDR3 comprises 13 residues. This CDR3 is CASTYRDVGKLFF. The CDR3 DNA reads as TGTGCCAGCACCTACAGGGATGTTGGAAAACTGTTTTTT.

This rearrangement joins TRBV6-6 to TRBJ2-2; tentative D call: TRBD2 (6 bases). Trimming took 5 bases from V and 1 from J, leaving 11 bases between them. CDR1 is MNHNY and CDR2 is SVGAGI in the germline V gene (reference sequence). CDR3 length: 15 amino acids. The DNA for the CDR3 is TGTGCCAGCAGTCCCGGGGGACTGAACACCGGGGAGCTGTTTTTT. This gives the protein CASSPGGLNTGELFF.

The chain is built from TRBV5-6 and TRBJ2-1; D remains unclear. CDR1 SGHDT and CDR2 YYEEEE come from the germline V gene. This CDR3 comprises 13 residues. The ends were cut back, 0 bases at V and 7 bases at J, with 8 bases in the middle. CDR3 amino acids: CASSLGWANEQFF. The CDR3 region has the DNA TGTGCCAGCAGCTTGGGATGGGCGAATGAGCAGTTCTTC. The full variable domain, completed using reference TRBV5-6 and TRBJ2-1, is DAGVTQSPTHLIKTRGQQVTLRCSPKSGHDTVSWYQQALGQGPQFIFQYYEEEERQRGNFPDRFSGHQFPNYSSELNVNALLLGDSALYLCASSLGWANEQFFGPGTRLTVL.

Here the CDR3 DNA reads TGTGCCAGCAGCACAAGCGCGGAGGGGCGGACTGAGGAGCTGTTTTTT. Amino acid sequence: CASSTSAEGRTEELFF. V usage is TRBV9 and J usage is TRBJ2-2; maybe TRBD2 (6 bases). The germline V and J ends were trimmed by 4 bases and 10 bases, with 23 bases remaining between them. The CDR3 is 16 amino acids. Germline V gives CDR1 SGDLS, CDR2 YYNGEE.

V gene TRBV7-2 combines with J gene TRBJ2-7; unclear D gene. Germline-derived CDR1 and CDR2 are SGHTA and FQGNSA. V was pared by 5 bases and J by 2 bases, with 10 bases between. This CDR3 has 13 residues. CDR3 in amino acids: CASSIDWPYEQYF. CDR3 in DNA: TGTGCCAGCAGCATCGACTGGCCCTACGAGCAGTACTTC.

V gene TRBV7-2 combines with J gene TRBJ2-3, with 12 bases that match TRBD2. Germline V gene lookup returns CDR1 SGHTA and CDR2 FQGNSA. Trimming at V came to 4 bases and at J to 13 bases, leaving 12 bases not matched to a gene. This CDR3 comprises 15 residues. The CDR3 loop is CASSSKYLAGGAEYF. DNA for the CDR3: TGTGCCAGCAGCTCCAAGTACCTAGCGGGGGGGGCGGAGTATTTT.

The chain links TRBV10-3 to TRBJ1-3; 8 nucleotides agree with TRBD1. This CDR3 has 14 amino acids. V shed 10 bases and J 0 bases; nucleotides not matched to a gene: 5. Germline-derived CDR1 and CDR2 are ENHRY and SYGVKD. CDR3 in DNA: TGTGCCACGGGACAGGCGCTCTCTGGAAACACCATATATTTT. It specifies CATGQALSGNTIYF.

The chain has TRBV7-3 and TRBJ1-5, with a tentative D call TRBD1 (5 bases). The CDR3 sequence is 13 residues long. CDR1 is SGHTA and CDR2 is FQGTGA in the germline V gene. With 5 bases removed from V and 6 bases from J, the gap between germline ends came to 11 bases. The CDR3 DNA sequence: TGTGCCAGCAGCCCCGGACATCTTCAGCCCCAGCATTTT. Protein: CASSPGHLQPQHF. The full variable domain, completed using reference TRBV7-3 and TRBJ1-5, is GAGVSQTPSNKVTEKGKYVELRCDPISGHTALYWYRQSLGQGPEFLIYFQGTGAADDSGLPNDRFFAVRPEGSVSTLKIQRTERGDSAVYLCASSPGHLQPQHFGDGTRLSIL.

V and J are TRBV4-1 and TRBJ2-3; TRBD2 might be the D (5 bases). The CDR3 extends over 16 amino acids. The germline CDR1 and CDR2 sequences are MGHRA and YSYEKL. Deletions cut 5 bases from V and 0 bases from J, with 15 bases between. Here the CDR3 DNA reads TGCGCCAGCAGCAGTCGACGGGGTACTAGCACAGATACGCAGTATTTT. It specifies CASSSRRGTSTDTQYF.

V usage is TRBV19 and J usage is TRBJ2-1; TRBD1 aligns across 10 bases. The CDR3 spans 18 residues. From germline, CDR1 is LNHDA and CDR2 SQIVND (reference sequence). J was trimmed by 7 bases and V by 5 bases; bases with no gene match: 17. This chain's CDR3 is CASSARLPDRGIRNEQFF. CDR3 in DNA: TGTGCCAGTAGTGCCCGCCTGCCGGACAGGGGGATTCGGAATGAGCAGTTCTTC.

This chain uses TRBV6-1 with TRBJ2-7, with D maybe TRBD2 (5 bases). The ends were cut back, 5 bases at V and 1 base at J, with 12 bases in the middle. CDR1 and CDR2 (germline): MNHNS, SASEGT. CDR3 length: 14 amino acids. The CDR3 loop is CASSSGRSSYEQYF. As DNA, the CDR3 is TGTGCCAGCAGTAGCGGCAGGTCATCCTACGAGCAGTACTTC.

The gene calls are TRBV5-4 and TRBJ2-7; tentative D call: TRBD2 (6 bases). V dropped 0 bases and J dropped 2 bases, with 9 bases sitting between them. The CDR3 covers 14 residues. Germline CDR1 and CDR2: SGHNT and YYREEE (reference sequence). The CDR3 region is CASSLDRTTYEQYF. The CDR3 DNA reads as TGTGCCAGCAGCTTGGACAGGACTACCTACGAGCAGTACTTC.

This clone was picked up a small number of times. The J gene is TRBJ2-2, the V gene TRBV6-1; 8 bases align to TRBD1. Germline CDR1 MNHNS, CDR2 SASEGT. V trimming: 4 bases; J trimming: 4 bases; junction bases outside the gene matches: 5. This CDR3 region has 15 residues. CDR3 sequence (DNA): TGTGCCAGCAGTGGAAGACAGGGGAGCACCGGGGAGCTGTTTTTT. This codes for CASSGRQGSTGELFF.

This clone was found a few times. V and J are TRBV6-1 and TRBJ1-6, with 8 bases identical to TRBD1. CDR3 length: 15 amino acids. Losses at the gene ends were 2 bases for V and 10 bases for J; bases not matched to a gene: 7. Germline CDR1 and CDR2: MNHNS and SASEGT. CDR3 in DNA: TGTGCCAGCAGTGAATTTCAGGGGGCGGGCTCACCCCTCCACTTT. It codes for CASSEFQGAGSPLHF.

Only one count was recorded for this clone. The V gene is TRBV19, the J gene TRBJ1-2, with D uncertain. V lost 3 bases, J lost 8 bases, and 13 bases lay in between. CDR1 is LNHDA and CDR2 is SQIVND in the germline V gene (reference sequence). The CDR3 totals 13 residues. CDR3 nucleotides: TGTGCCAGTAGTATTAACGAGGCATCCGGCTACACCTTC. Translation gives CASSINEASGYTF.

The genes are TRBV5-5 and TRBJ1-5; D is uncertain. Germline CDR1 reads SGHKS; CDR2 reads YYEKEE (reference sequence). V gave up 1 base and J gave up 5 bases, with 13 bases separating them. CDR3 size: 15 residues. The CDR3 here is CASSLKEGVYQPQHF. The CDR3 coding sequence is TGTGCCAGCAGCTTGAAGGAGGGAGTGTATCAGCCCCAGCATTTT. Drawing the rest from reference TRBV5-5 and TRBJ1-5, the complete variable domain is DAGVTQSPTHLIKTRGQQVTLRCSPISGHKSVSWYQQVLGQGPQFIFQYYEKEERGRGNFPDRFSARQFPNYSSELNVNALLLGDSALYLCASSLKEGVYQPQHFGDGTRLSIL.

J is TRBJ1-2 and V is TRBV11-2; TRBD1 aligns across 9 bases. After removal of 3 bases from V and 1 base from J, the junction contained 9 bases not matched to a gene. This CDR3 spans 17 amino acids. Germline V lookup: CDR1 SGHAT, CDR2 FQNNGV. In nucleotides, the CDR3 is TGTGCCAGCAGCTTCGGGACAGGGCGAATCTTTAACTATGGCTACACCTTC. Its protein is CASSFGTGRIFNYGYTF. Filled out from reference TRBV11-2 and TRBJ1-2, the complete variable domain reads EAGVAQSPRYKIIEKRQSVAFWCNPISGHATLYWYQQILGQGPKLLIQFQNNGVVDDSQLPKDRFSAERLKGVDSTLKIQPAKLEDSAVYLCASSFGTGRIFNYGYTFGSGTRLTVV.

This clone was seen more than once but under ten times. This rearrangement joins TRBV7-2 to TRBJ2-1, with 8 bases that match TRBD1. CDR1 and CDR2 from the germline V gene are SGHTA and FQGNSA. This CDR3 region has 15 residues. J gave up 1 base and V 5 bases, and 4 bases lay outside the gene matches. This CDR3 reads CASSLGQGSYNEQFF. Written as DNA, the CDR3 is TGTGCCAGCAGCCTCGGACAGGGTTCCTACAATGAGCAGTTCTTC.

The chain uses TRBV6-5 and TRBJ1-2, with a weak D call TRBD1 (5 bases). The CDR3 is 13 amino acids. The V end was cut by 2 bases, the J end by 5 bases, with 9 bases between. CDR1 and CDR2 (germline): MNHEY, SVGAGI. CDR3: CASSYGGGYGYTF. The CDR3 DNA reads TGTGCCAGCAGTTACGGGGGAGGGTATGGCTACACCTTC.

The rearrangement links TRBV5-1 to TRBJ1-2; TRBD1 matches at 9 bases. V dropped 2 bases and J dropped 11; count of bases not matched to a gene: 4. The CDR3 has 12 amino acids. The germline V gene encodes CDR1 SGHRS and CDR2 YFSETQ. The chain's CDR3 is CASSFDRGVYTF. DNA for the CDR3: TGCGCCAGCAGCTTTGACAGGGGGGTTTACACCTTC. The full variable domain, completed using reference TRBV5-1 and TRBJ1-2, is KAGVTQTPRYLIKTRGQQVTLSCSPISGHRSVSWYQQTPGQGLQFLFEYFSETQRNKGNFPGRFSGRQFSNSRSEMNVSTLELGDSALYLCASSFDRGVYTFGSGTRLTVV.

CDR3 nucleotides: TGTGCCAGCTCACCGATGGACAGGGAAATGCCCCTCCACTTT. Translation: CASSPMDREMPLHF. The rearrangement links TRBV18 to TRBJ1-6; 8 bases agree with TRBD1. The V segment lost 3 bases and the J segment 13 bases; nucleotides outside the gene matches: 8. In germline, CDR1 is KGHSH, CDR2 LQKENI. This CDR3 is built from 14 residues. Variable domain in full (rest from reference TRBV18 and TRBJ1-6): NAGVMQNPRHLVRRRGQEARLRCSPMKGHSHVYWYRQLPEEGLKFMVYLQKENIIDESGMPKERFSAEFPKEGPSILRIQQVVRGDSAAYFCASSPMDREMPLHFGNGTRLTVT.

The chain recombines TRBV7-3 with TRBJ2-1; 11 positions agree with TRBD2. This CDR3 has 18 residues. Germline CDR1 reads SGHTA; CDR2 reads FQGTGA. V gave up 0 bases and J gave up 3 bases; unmatched junction bases: 7. The CDR3 region is CASSLTPTSGGIYNEQFF. The CDR3 DNA reads as TGTGCCAGCAGCTTAACCCCAACTAGCGGGGGAATCTACAATGAGCAGTTCTTC.

This chain links TRBV15 with TRBJ2-6, with TRBD2 as a possible D gene (6 bases). The germline V gene has CDR1 LNHNV and CDR2 YYDKDF (reference sequence). CDR3 length equals 20 residues. The germline V and J ends were trimmed by 4 bases and 0 bases, with 22 bases remaining between them. CDR3 amino acids: CATSKHLSGTYSSGANVLTF. The CDR3 bases are TGTGCCACCAGCAAACACCTCTCCGGGACTTACAGCTCTGGGGCCAACGTCCTGACTTTC.

The chain has TRBV7-9 and TRBJ1-2; maybe TRBD1 (5 bases). Between the trimmed V and J ends, which lost 4 bases and 8 bases, there was a span of 11 bases. CDR1 is SEHNR, CDR2 FQNEAQ, per germline (reference sequence). The CDR3 length is 12 residues. The DNA for the CDR3 is TGTGCCAGCAGCTCGGGCACAGGAGGCTACACCTTC. Protein sequence: CASSSGTGGYTF.

The chain links TRBV14 to TRBJ1-1, with D unresolved. The ends were cut back, 0 bases at V and 11 bases at J, with 13 bases in the middle. CDR3 length: 13 residues. Per the germline V gene, CDR1 is SGHDN and CDR2 is FVKESK. The CDR3 is CASSQDWAGPAFF. CDR3 nucleotides: TGTGCCAGCAGCCAAGATTGGGCAGGCCCGGCTTTCTTT.

The genes are TRBV18 and TRBJ1-1; a weak D match, TRBD1 (6 bases). There are 13 residues in the CDR3. Germline lookup yields CDR1 KGHSH and CDR2 LQKENI. V gave up 7 bases and J gave up 1 base, with 10 bases separating them. As DNA, the CDR3 is TGTGCCAGCTACTTGACAGGGAACACTGAAGCTTTCTTT. Its translation: CASYLTGNTEAFF.

The V gene is TRBV5-6, the J gene TRBJ1-2; 8 bases align to TRBD1. The V and J ends lost 4 bases and 7 bases, in that order; junction bases with no gene match: 9. The CDR3 is 14 amino acids. The germline V gene has CDR1 SGHDT and CDR2 YYEEEE. The CDR3 DNA follows: TGTGCCAGCAGCCTTAGACAGGGGCCTAGTGGCTACACCTTC. This gives the protein CASSLRQGPSGYTF.

The chain combines TRBV12-5 with TRBJ2-7; tentative D call: TRBD1 (6 bases). Looked up from germline, CDR1 is LGHNT and CDR2 is FRNRAP. There are 14 residues in the CDR3. V gave up 5 bases and J gave up 4 bases, with 15 bases separating them. The CDR3 sequence is CASGVTTTGYEQYF. Here the CDR3 DNA reads TGTGCTAGTGGTGTCACCACTACAGGGTACGAGCAGTACTTC. The complete variable domain, with remaining parts taken from reference TRBV12-5 and TRBJ2-7, reads DARVTQTPRHKVTEMGQEVTMRCQPILGHNTVFWYRQTMMQGLELLAYFRNRAPLDDSGMPKDRFSAEMPDATLATLKIQPSEPRDSAVYFCASGVTTTGYEQYFGPGTRLTVT.

The gene calls are TRBV2 and TRBJ2-3; no definite D call. Germline-derived CDR1 and CDR2 are SNHLY and FYNNEI. The CDR3 is made up of 14 amino acids. Trimming cost V 3 bases and J 0 bases, with 7 bases left between them. Written as DNA, the CDR3 is TGTGCCAGCAGTGACCTAACTAGCACAGATACGCAGTATTTT. This sequence encodes CASSDLTSTDTQYF.

The V gene is TRBV5-1, the J gene TRBJ2-5; a possible D gene is TRBD2 (6 bases). CDR3 length: 14 residues. CDR1 and CDR2 from the germline V gene are SGHRS and YFSETQ. V lost 4 bases, J lost 7 bases, and 17 bases lay in between. CDR3 sequence: CASSRGTGRGTQYF. CDR3 DNA sequence: TGCGCCAGCAGCCGCGGGACCGGCCGCGGGACCCAGTACTTC.